Following are 24 T cell receptor beta chains from one sample sequenced in a study of Graves' ophthalmopathy and Graves' hyperthyroidism. RNA transcripts were the template, and TCR beta CDR3 regions were amplified from them. First-round RT-PCR with HTBI primers preceded a second-round multiplex PCR. TCRdb reanalysed the multiplex PCR reads using MiXCR and keeps one entry per CDR3 protein. The sample shows some 1.1 million distinct CDR3 sequences, 36% of them seen only once. Sequenced material: peripheral blood or thyroid tissue (not recorded which). These receptors all stem from an adult man with Graves' hyperthyroidism.

This clonotype showed up just a few times. The chain carries TRBV24-1 and TRBJ1-5; 8 bases match TRBD1. With V trimmed by 3 bases and J by 12 bases, 15 bases remained unmatched. CDR3 length: 16 residues. Germline lookup yields CDR1 KGHDR and CDR2 SFDVKD. CDR3 sequence (DNA): TGTGCCACCAGTGATCCAGAACTCAGGGACAGGACGAGCCAGCATTTT. It yields the protein CATSDPELRDRTSQHF.

The J gene is TRBJ2-5, the V gene TRBV20-1; 7 nucleotides line up with TRBD1. Per germline, CDR1 DFQATT and CDR2 SNEGSKA (reference sequence). The CDR3 sequence is 13 residues long. V was clipped by 2 bases and J by 5 bases; unmatched bases: 5. CDR3 sequence (DNA): TGCAGTGCTAGAAAGGAGGACAGGGAGACCCAGTACTTC. Translating gives CSARKEDRETQYF.

In this sample, this clonotype turned up many times. The chain couples TRBV7-2 to TRBJ2-5, with 12 positions matching TRBD2. Germline CDR1 and CDR2: SGHTA and FQGNSA. V gave up 5 bases and J gave up 5 bases; unmatched junction bases: 9. The CDR3 is 16 amino acids. This chain's CDR3 is CASSPPSGGAGETQYF. The CDR3, as DNA: TGTGCCAGCAGCCCCCCTAGCGGGGGGGCAGGGGAGACCCAGTACTTC.

This clonotype was found many times. The V gene is TRBV20-1, the J gene TRBJ1-1; D not certain. Trimming removed 1 base from V and 4 bases from J, with 19 bases in between. Per germline, CDR1 DFQATT and CDR2 SNEGSKA (reference sequence). This CDR3 is 16 amino acids long. CDR3 nucleotide sequence: TGCAGTGCTAGAGGCAATGACGGAAAGGGCTTCACTGAAGCTTTCTTT. It is translated as CSARGNDGKGFTEAFF.

The table lists this clonotype with a few counts. The CDR3 region is CASRGGQEPRMNTEAFF. CDR3 nucleotides: TGTGCCAGCAGGGGCGGCCAGGAACCGCGAATGAACACTGAAGCTTTCTTT. The rearrangement links TRBV7-9 to TRBJ1-1; no reliable D call. V was clipped by 6 bases and J by 0 bases, with 20 bases between them. Per germline, CDR1 SEHNR and CDR2 FQNEAQ (reference sequence). This CDR3 is built from 17 residues.

A note on this clonotype: A read error is possible here, since a much larger clone lies one base away. V and J are TRBV25-1 and TRBJ2-2, with 10 bases fitting TRBD2. The CDR3 covers 15 residues. Per germline, CDR1 MGHDK and CDR2 SYGVNS. Unmatched junction bases numbered 4, after V lost 6 bases and J lost 3 bases. This CDR3 reads CASRTSGADTGELFF. In DNA form, the CDR3 reads TGTGCCAGCAGAACTAGCGGGGCCGACACCGGGGAGCTGTTTTTT.

This clonotype has ten or more counts. The V and J genes are TRBV10-2 and TRBJ1-6; no definite D call. CDR1 is WSHSY and CDR2 is SAAADI in the germline V gene. CDR3 length equals 14 residues. V was trimmed by 0 bases and J by 6 bases, leaving 6 bases between them. CDR3 in amino acids: CASSESRPNSPLHF. DNA of the CDR3: TGCGCCAGCAGTGAGTCGAGACCTAATTCACCCCTCCACTTT.

The V call is TRBV30, the J call TRBJ1-5, with no clear D. The CDR3 extends over 13 amino acids. Trimming removed 0 bases at V and 7 bases at J, with 10 bases between. Looked up from germline, CDR1 is GTSNPN and CDR2 is SVGIG (reference sequence). Written as DNA, the CDR3 is TGTGCCTGGAGTGTAGACACAAGGCAGCCCCAGCATTTT. Residues: CAWSVDTRQPQHF.

This clonotype has at least ten counts. The chain uses TRBV2 and TRBJ2-2; 8 nucleotides agree with TRBD2. Germline CDR1 and CDR2: SNHLY and FYNNEI. The CDR3 sequence is 16 residues long. The ends lost 6 bases at V and 0 bases at J; junction bases unmatched: 6. CDR3 amino acids: CASRWSSGANTGELFF. For the CDR3, the DNA is TGTGCCAGCAGATGGAGTAGCGGGGCGAACACCGGGGAGCTGTTTTTT. Combining the CDR3 with reference TRBV2 and TRBJ2-2 gives the whole variable domain EPEVTQTPSHQVTQMGQEVILRCVPISNHLYFYWYRQILGQKVEFLVSFYNNEISEKSEIFDDQFSVERPDGSNFTLKIRSTKLEDSAMYFCASRWSSGANTGELFFGEGSRLTVL.

The chain has TRBV30 and TRBJ2-7; D call uncertain. V was shortened by 1 base and J by 12 bases, with 16 bases between the two germline ends. The CDR3 has 12 amino acids. Per germline, CDR1 GTSNPN and CDR2 SVGIG (reference sequence). CDR3 protein: CAWSADFAQWYF. The CDR3 region has the DNA TGTGCCTGGAGTGCCGACTTTGCTCAATGGTACTTC.

J is TRBJ2-5 and V is TRBV12-3 or TRBV12-4; 7 nucleotides match TRBD2. The V and J ends lost 5 bases and 5 bases, in that order; junction bases with no gene match: 8. The CDR3 extends over 14 amino acids. This chain's CDR3 is CASSGDYPGETQYF. The CDR3 nucleotides read TGTGCCAGCAGTGGGGACTACCCAGGCGAGACCCAGTACTTC.

This clonotype came up a few times. This rearrangement joins TRBV25-1 to TRBJ2-5; D not resolved. Trimming shortened V by 4 bases and J by 4 bases, and 10 bases separated the two germline ends. The CDR3 covers 13 residues. Germline-derived CDR1 and CDR2 are MGHDK and SYGVNS. The chain's CDR3 is CASSGSFLETQYF. Here the CDR3 DNA reads TGTGCCAGCAGTGGTAGCTTCCTAGAGACCCAGTACTTC.

The V call is TRBV7-8, the J call TRBJ2-7; D is unclear. With 2 bases removed from V and 2 bases from J, the gap between germline ends came to 16 bases. Germline V gene sequence: CDR1 SGHVS, CDR2 FQNEAQ. The CDR3 covers 16 residues. The CDR3 DNA reads TGTGCCAGCAGCTTAAAGGGTCTCCTGAATACCTACGAGCAGTACTTC. Its translation is CASSLKGLLNTYEQYF.

This chain joins TRBV30 and TRBJ2-6, with unresolved D. CDR1 is GTSNPN, CDR2 SVGIG, per germline (reference sequence). The ends were cut back, 1 base at V and 10 bases at J, with 2 bases in the middle. This CDR3 is 10 amino acids long. This CDR3 reads CAWSENVLTF. The CDR3 region has the DNA TGTGCCTGGAGTGAGAACGTCCTGACTTTC.

The chain has TRBV10-3 and TRBJ1-6, with D uncertain. The germline CDR1 and CDR2 sequences are ENHRY and SYGVKD. Trimming pared 11 bases from V and 9 bases from J, leaving 14 bases between. CDR3 size: 12 residues. The CDR3 sequence is CAVGSGLSPLHF. CDR3 DNA: TGTGCCGTAGGGTCGGGCCTTTCACCCCTCCACTTT.

This clonotype appeared many times. The chain joins TRBV14 to TRBJ2-2, with D maybe TRBD1 (5 bases). Germline V gene data show CDR1 as SGHDN and CDR2 as FVKESK. Trimming took off 4 bases at V and 8 bases at J, with 11 bases between the two ends. The CDR3 covers 13 residues. CDR3 nucleotides: TGTGCCAGCAGCCGCCAGGGATATGGGGAGCTGTTTTTT. It is translated as CASSRQGYGELFF.

The V call is TRBV5-5, the J call TRBJ1-2, with D tentatively TRBD1 (5 bases). With 7 bases removed from V and 8 bases from J, the gap between germline ends came to 24 bases. This CDR3 contains 15 residues. Germline V gene data show CDR1 as SGHKS and CDR2 as YYEKEE (reference sequence). CDR3 DNA: TGTGCCAGCTCACCTTTAGGGAGGCAGTGGGACGGCTACACCTTC. It encodes CASSPLGRQWDGYTF.

This clonotype was seen only a few times. The rearrangement joins TRBV14 to TRBJ2-3; TRBD2 is a possible D gene (6 bases). The V gene's germline CDR1 is SGHDN and CDR2 FVKESK. The CDR3 loop spans 15 amino acids. Trimming removed 4 bases at V and 4 bases at J, with 15 bases between. The DNA of the CDR3 is TGTGCCAGCAGCCCGGGGTTGCAGCGGGCAGATACGCAGTATTTT. It encodes CASSPGLQRADTQYF.

This clonotype has ten or more counts. V is TRBV29-1 and J is TRBJ2-5, with 9 nucleotides matching TRBD2. The J segment lost 4 bases and the V segment lost 7 bases, leaving 13 bases of the junction unmatched. Germline loops: CDR1 SQVTM, CDR2 ANQGSEA. There are 15 residues in the CDR3. CDR3 sequence: CSAPTAGGLTETQYF. Here the CDR3 DNA reads TGCAGCGCTCCAACGGCGGGAGGGCTCACAGAGACCCAGTACTTC.

Only a few counts were recorded for this clonotype. The V and J genes are TRBV5-1 and TRBJ1-2; TRBD1 is a possible D gene (5 bases). The CDR3 is 12 residues long. Trimming removed 7 bases at V and 5 bases at J, with 12 bases between. Germline V gives CDR1 SGHRS, CDR2 YFSETQ. Here the CDR3 DNA reads TGCGCCAGCGCGAAGACAGATTATGGCTACACCTTC. The encoded protein is CASAKTDYGYTF.

In its sample, this clonotype was seen a few times. The gene calls are TRBV6-7 and TRBJ2-5; maybe TRBD2 (6 bases). TRBV6-7 is recorded as an ORF, its role being uncertain. The V end lost 7 bases, the J end lost 2 bases, and 11 bases lay between the germline ends. The CDR3 runs to 13 residues. As DNA, the CDR3 is TGTGCCAGCACCAGAGGAGGGCAAGAGACCCAGTACTTC. This sequence encodes CASTRGGQETQYF.

The chain links TRBV19 to TRBJ2-5, with 8 positions matching TRBD1. V lost 6 bases, J lost 5 bases, and 17 bases stayed unmatched. Germline V gives CDR1 LNHDA, CDR2 SQIVND (reference sequence). CDR3 length equals 17 residues. The CDR3: CASRQGQGSTVGETQYF. The CDR3 nucleotides are TGTGCCAGTAGGCAAGGACAGGGATCCACCGTCGGCGAGACCCAGTACTTC.

This chain uses TRBV20-1 with TRBJ2-5; TRBD2 aligns across 9 bases. The V gene's germline CDR1 is DFQATT and CDR2 SNEGSKA (reference sequence). This CDR3 comprises 13 residues. V lost 6 bases, J lost 7 bases, and 9 bases stayed unmatched. The CDR3 reads CSAKEFSGRTQYF. The CDR3 coding sequence is TGCAGTGCGAAGGAATTTAGCGGGAGGACCCAGTACTTC.

This clonotype was detected ten times or more. The chain links TRBV20-1 to TRBJ1-4; unclear D gene. The CDR3 totals 13 residues. V shed 0 bases and J shed 5 bases, with 7 bases lying between them. Per the germline V gene, CDR1 is DFQATT and CDR2 is SNEGSKA (reference sequence). Here the CDR3 reads CSARDLKNEKLFF. The CDR3 DNA is TGCAGTGCTAGAGACCTGAAAAATGAAAAACTGTTTTTT.